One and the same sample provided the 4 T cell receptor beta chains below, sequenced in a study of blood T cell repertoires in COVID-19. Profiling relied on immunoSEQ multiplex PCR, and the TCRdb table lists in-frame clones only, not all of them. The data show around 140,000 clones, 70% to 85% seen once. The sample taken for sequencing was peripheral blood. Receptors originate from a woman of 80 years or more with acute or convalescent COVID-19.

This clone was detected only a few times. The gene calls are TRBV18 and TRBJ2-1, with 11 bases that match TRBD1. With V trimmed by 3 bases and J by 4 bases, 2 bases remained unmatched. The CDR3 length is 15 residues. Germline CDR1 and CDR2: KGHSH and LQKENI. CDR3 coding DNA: TGTGCCAGCTCACCCGGGACAGGGGGATACAATGAGCAGTTCTTC. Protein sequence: CASSPGTGGYNEQFF.

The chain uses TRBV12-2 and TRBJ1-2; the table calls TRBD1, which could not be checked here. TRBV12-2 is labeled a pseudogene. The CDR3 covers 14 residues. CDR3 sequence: CASRLGRVGYGYTF. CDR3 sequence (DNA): TGTGCAAGTCGCTTAGGCAGGGTTGGCTATGGCTACACCTTC.

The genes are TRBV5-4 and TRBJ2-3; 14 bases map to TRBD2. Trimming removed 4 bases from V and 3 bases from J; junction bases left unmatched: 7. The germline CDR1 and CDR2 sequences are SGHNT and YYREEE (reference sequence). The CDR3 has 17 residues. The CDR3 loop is CASSPGLAGGGTDTQYF. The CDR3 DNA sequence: TGTGCCAGCAGCCCAGGACTAGCGGGAGGCGGAACAGATACGCAGTATTTT.

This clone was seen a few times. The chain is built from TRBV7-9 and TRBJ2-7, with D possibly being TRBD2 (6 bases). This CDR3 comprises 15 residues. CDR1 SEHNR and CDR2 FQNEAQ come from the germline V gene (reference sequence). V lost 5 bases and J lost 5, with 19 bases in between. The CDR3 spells CASSQIGGTLNEQYF. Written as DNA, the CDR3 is TGTGCCAGCAGCCAAATCGGGGGAACCTTAAACGAGCAGTACTTC.